These T cell receptor beta chains were read from a single sample in a study of cytomegalovirus exposure and HLA in healthy donors. Sequenced by immunoSEQ multiplex PCR; TCRdb stores in-frame clones only, minus some. This sample carries fewer than 150,000 clones, 75% to 80% of them seen once, and the ten largest clones take about 3.8%. The specimen was PBMCs. Source of these receptors: a man aged 18 to 29 in good health and CMV-seronegative. The CDR3 runs from the conserved cysteine through the conserved F or W. Each record gives: D gene, CDR3 length, V gene, J gene, clone size, CDR3 protein, CDR3 DNA. The D gene is left open where the match is weak. Clone size appears in some rows only: once, few, many, or a class for an expanded clone.

d_gene: .
len: 13
v_gene: TRBV6-1
j_gene: TRBJ1-4
abundance: .
CDR3aa: CASSLSTNEKLFF
CDR3nt: TGTGCCAGCAGTCTATCAACTAATGAAAAACTGTTTTTT

d_gene: .
len: 14
v_gene: TRBV5-1
j_gene: TRBJ1-1
abundance: .
CDR3aa: CASSPEPGNTEAFF
CDR3nt: TGCGCCAGCAGCCCAGAACCAGGGAACACTGAAGCTTTCTTT

d_gene: TRBD1
len: 16
v_gene: TRBV5-6
j_gene: TRBJ2-7
abundance: .
CDR3aa: CASSLSLGTGSYEQYF
CDR3nt: TGTGCCAGCAGCCTATCCCTCGGGACAGGATCCTACGAGCAGTACTTC

d_gene: .
len: 13
v_gene: TRBV7-3
j_gene: TRBJ1-1
abundance: .
CDR3aa: CASSLRGNTEAFF
CDR3nt: TGTGCCAGCAGCTTAAGAGGGAACACTGAAGCTTTCTTT

d_gene: .
len: 13
v_gene: TRBV11-3
j_gene: TRBJ2-4
abundance: few
CDR3aa: CASSLDRSRVVQF
CDR3nt: TGTGCCAGCAGCTTAGATCGTAGCAGGGTGGTGCAATTC

d_gene: .
len: 15
v_gene: TRBV19
j_gene: TRBJ1-1
abundance: .
CDR3aa: CASRVLTGRNTEAFF
CDR3nt: TGTGCCAGTAGAGTTCTTACAGGAAGGAACACTGAAGCTTTCTTT

d_gene: .
len: 13
v_gene: TRBV28
j_gene: TRBJ1-2
abundance: .
CDR3aa: CASSLHAGNGYTF
CDR3nt: TGTGCCAGCAGTTTGCACGCCGGGAACGGCTACACCTTC

d_gene: TRBD1
len: 14
v_gene: TRBV18
j_gene: TRBJ2-7
abundance: .
CDR3aa: CASSPRPGGHEQYF
CDR3nt: TGTGCCAGCTCACCACGGCCAGGGGGACACGAGCAGTACTTC

d_gene: .
len: 15
v_gene: TRBV29-1
j_gene: TRBJ2-5
abundance: .
CDR3aa: CSVDLSAGSQETQYF
CDR3nt: TGCAGCGTTGATCTGAGCGCGGGATCCCAAGAGACCCAGTACTTC

d_gene: TRBD1
len: 16
v_gene: TRBV28
j_gene: TRBJ1-1
abundance: .
CDR3aa: CASSLLTGGRVTEAFF
CDR3nt: TGTGCCAGCAGTTTATTGACAGGGGGCAGAGTGACTGAAGCTTTCTTT

d_gene: .
len: 16
v_gene: TRBV5-1
j_gene: TRBJ1-6
abundance: few
CDR3aa: CASSLRAGADNSPLHF
CDR3nt: TGCGCCAGCAGCTTGCGGGCTGGGGCCGATAATTCACCCCTCCACTTT

d_gene: .
len: 13
v_gene: TRBV5-1
j_gene: TRBJ1-2
abundance: .
CDR3aa: CASSPGHNYGYTF
CDR3nt: TGCGCCAGCAGCCCGGGACACAACTATGGCTACACCTTC

d_gene: .
len: 13
v_gene: TRBV11-1
j_gene: TRBJ1-2
abundance: .
CDR3aa: CASSLGVPGGYTF
CDR3nt: TGTGCCAGCAGCTTAGGCGTCCCGGGTGGCTACACCTTC

d_gene: TRBD2
len: 16
v_gene: TRBV7-3
j_gene: TRBJ2-3
abundance: .
CDR3aa: CASSPVAGGSTDTQYF
CDR3nt: TGTGCCAGCAGCCCCGTAGCGGGGGGTAGCACAGATACGCAGTATTTT

d_gene: TRBD2
len: 15
v_gene: TRBV30
j_gene: TRBJ2-1
abundance: .
CDR3aa: CAWRMRGLTYNEQFF
CDR3nt: TGTGCCTGGAGGATGCGGGGGTTGACCTACAATGAGCAGTTCTTC

d_gene: TRBD1
len: 14
v_gene: TRBV7-6
j_gene: TRBJ2-5
abundance: .
CDR3aa: CASSSRDRQETQYF
CDR3nt: TGTGCCAGCAGCTCCCGGGACAGACAAGAGACCCAGTACTTC

d_gene: TRBD1
len: 13
v_gene: TRBV11-2
j_gene: TRBJ2-7
abundance: once
CDR3aa: CASRDRGRYEQYF
CDR3nt: TGTGCCAGCAGGGACAGGGGACGGTACGAGCAGTACTTC

d_gene: .
len: 13
v_gene: TRBV11-2
j_gene: TRBJ1-1
abundance: few
CDR3aa: CASSRSGQIEAFF
CDR3nt: TGTGCCAGCAGCCGAAGTGGACAGATTGAAGCTTTCTTT

d_gene: .
len: 15
v_gene: TRBV7-2
j_gene: TRBJ1-1
abundance: .
CDR3aa: CASSPRLTGNTEAFF
CDR3nt: TGTGCCAGCAGCCCACGACTTACAGGGAACACTGAAGCTTTCTTT

d_gene: .
len: 14
v_gene: TRBV7-7
j_gene: TRBJ2-1
abundance: .
CDR3aa: CASSYGGSANEQFF
CDR3nt: TGTGCCAGCAGCTACGGTGGAAGCGCCAATGAGCAGTTCTTC

d_gene: .
len: 17
v_gene: TRBV5-8
j_gene: TRBJ2-5
abundance: .
CDR3aa: CASSPRGGTNYQETQYF
CDR3nt: TGTGCCAGCAGCCCGAGGGGGGGGACTAACTACCAAGAGACCCAGTACTTC

d_gene: .
len: 15
v_gene: TRBV6-1
j_gene: TRBJ2-7
abundance: .
CDR3aa: CASSEAGAGNYEQYF
CDR3nt: TGTGCCAGCAGTGAAGCGGGCGCCGGAAACTACGAGCAGTACTTC

d_gene: TRBD1
len: 15
v_gene: TRBV27
j_gene: TRBJ1-4
abundance: .
CDR3aa: CASSVTGGSFEKLFF
CDR3nt: TGTGCCAGCAGTGTAACAGGGGGCTCTTTTGAAAAACTGTTTTTT

d_gene: TRBD1
len: 14
v_gene: TRBV30
j_gene: TRBJ1-6
abundance: .
CDR3aa: CAWTFQGAGSPLHF
CDR3nt: TGTGCCTGGACTTTTCAGGGGGCAGGTTCACCCCTCCACTTT

d_gene: TRBD2
len: 13
v_gene: TRBV28
j_gene: TRBJ2-7
abundance: .
CDR3aa: CASSLAETNEQYF
CDR3nt: TGTGCCAGCAGCCTAGCGGAGACCAACGAGCAGTACTTC

d_gene: .
len: 13
v_gene: TRBV29-1
j_gene: TRBJ2-1
abundance: .
CDR3aa: CSVFGIDYNEQFF
CDR3nt: TGCAGCGTTTTCGGGATAGACTACAATGAGCAGTTCTTC

d_gene: .
len: 13
v_gene: TRBV11-2
j_gene: TRBJ2-2
abundance: .
CDR3aa: CASSFSGTGELFF
CDR3nt: TGTGCCAGCAGCTTTTCAGGGACCGGGGAGCTGTTTTTT

d_gene: TRBD1
len: 15
v_gene: TRBV9
j_gene: TRBJ1-2
abundance: few
CDR3aa: CASSVGSQGAHGYTF
CDR3nt: TGTGCCAGCAGCGTAGGGTCTCAGGGGGCACATGGCTACACCTTC

d_gene: .
len: 15
v_gene: TRBV18
j_gene: TRBJ2-7
abundance: .
CDR3aa: CASRNQPGQNYEQYF
CDR3nt: TGTGCCAGCCGAAATCAGCCGGGACAAAACTACGAGCAGTACTTC

d_gene: .
len: 15
v_gene: TRBV19
j_gene: TRBJ2-3
abundance: .
CDR3aa: CASSGRGSRTDTQYF
CDR3nt: TGTGCCAGTAGTGGGAGAGGGTCCCGCACAGATACGCAGTATTTT

d_gene: .
len: 15
v_gene: TRBV28
j_gene: TRBJ2-3
abundance: .
CDR3aa: CASSPGGGSTDTQYF
CDR3nt: TGTGCCAGCAGCCCCGGAGGCGGGAGCACAGATACGCAGTATTTT